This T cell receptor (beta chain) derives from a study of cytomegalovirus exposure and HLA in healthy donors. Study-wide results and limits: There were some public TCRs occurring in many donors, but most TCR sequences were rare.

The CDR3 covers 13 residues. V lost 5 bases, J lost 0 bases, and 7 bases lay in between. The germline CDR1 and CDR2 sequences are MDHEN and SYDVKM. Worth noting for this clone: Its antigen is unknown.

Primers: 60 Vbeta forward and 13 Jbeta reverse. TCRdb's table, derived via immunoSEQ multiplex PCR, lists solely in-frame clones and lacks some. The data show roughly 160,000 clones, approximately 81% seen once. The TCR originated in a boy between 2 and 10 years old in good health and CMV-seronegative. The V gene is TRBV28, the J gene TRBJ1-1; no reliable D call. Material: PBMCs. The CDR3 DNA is TGTGCCAGCAGTCCCGAGTTGAACACTGAAGCTTTCTTT. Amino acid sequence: CASSPELNTEAFF.